The 27 T cell receptor delta chains in this list originate from one sample, sequenced in a study of gamma-delta chains in newborns, infants, children. TCRdb re-identified clones in the reads via CATT. The sample lists thousands of delta-chain clones; 1.5% to 2% were seen once. Sequencing was carried out using blood. The receptors shown here come from a child who was a newborn, infant or young child, either healthy, febrile or measles-vaccinated (not recorded which).

This clone was counted between two and nine times. The protein that TCRdb holds for this DNA derives from a much larger clone and differs from the translated DNA at residue 5, which likely indicates a read error; the protein shown here is translated from the DNA. The rearrangement links TRDV2 to TRDJ1, with TRDD3 identical over 7 bases. This CDR3 is built from 18 residues. J lost 0 bases, V lost 3 bases, and 15 bases had no gene match. In germline, CDR1 is GEAIGNYY, CDR2 EKD. The CDR3 is CACDAVGGSGGYTDKLIF. CDR3 in DNA: TGTGCCTGTGACGCCGTCGGGGGATCCGGAGGGTACACCGATAAACTCATCTTT.

In the case of this clone: At one of its ends the junction is not consistent with the germline gene, which may arise from a read error. This same CDR3 is encoded by further DNA sequences in the sample. The rearrangement uses TRDV1 and TRDJ1; the match to TRDD3 covers 10 bases. Germline V gives CDR1 TSWWSYY, CDR2 QGS. CDR3 length: 17 residues. CDR3 sequence reads: CALGELSTGGCHHKLIF. Here the CDR3 DNA reads TGCGCTCTTGGGGAACTAAGCACTGGGGGATGTCATCATAAACTCATCTTT.

The sample holds a few counts of this clone. A read error is possible here, since a much larger clone lies one base away. This chain links TRDV1 with TRDJ1; TRDD3 aligns across 7 bases. With V trimmed by 0 bases and J by 0 bases, 31 bases remained unmatched. This CDR3 spans 25 amino acids. CDR1 and CDR2 from the germline V gene are TSWWSYY and QGS. This CDR3 is CALGELNIFPSFPYTGAPYTDKLIF. The CDR3, as DNA: TGTGCTCTTGGGGAACTAAACATCTTCCCCTCCTTTCCCTATACTGGGGCACCGTACACCGATAAACTCATCTTT.

This clone qualifies as medium-sized (0.01 to 0.1%). The same CDR3 is also encoded by other DNA sequences in this sample. This chain joins TRDV2 and TRDJ3, with 11 bases aligning to TRDD3. Germline V gives CDR1 GEAIGNYY, CDR2 EKD. The junction had 10 bases not matched to a gene; V was cut back by 2 bases and J by 2 bases. This CDR3 comprises 20 residues. CDR3 in amino acids: CACDNWGIKSKTWDTRQMFF. The CDR3, as DNA: TGTGCCTGTGACAACTGGGGGATAAAATCGAAGACCTGGGACACCCGACAGATGTTTTTC.

On this clone itself: The amino acid sequence in TCRdb belongs to a much larger clone and departs from this DNA's translation at residue 13, likely a sequencing read error; the sequence shown is translated from the DNA. The rearrangement uses TRDV2 and TRDJ1; D possibly corresponds to TRDD3 (5 bases). CDR1 is GEAIGNYY and CDR2 is EKD in the germline V gene. The CDR3 runs 16 residues. The CDR3 is CACDTLGAHHTDNLIF. The CDR3 DNA reads as TGTGCCTGTGACACGCTTGGGGCCCATCACACCGATAACCTCATCTTT.

This clone is deemed medium-sized. This sample includes further DNA sequences coding for the same CDR3. The chain has TRDV1 and TRDJ1; D remains unclear. V was shortened by 5 bases and J by 0 bases, with 4 bases between the two germline ends. The germline CDR1 and CDR2 sequences are TSWWSYY and QGS. There are 12 residues in the CDR3. CDR3 sequence reads: CALGMYTDKLIF. In nucleotides, the CDR3 is TGTGCTCTTGGGATGTACACCGATAAACTCATCTTT.

This clone was seen more than once but under ten times. Other DNA sequences from this sample encode an identical CDR3 as well. The chain employs TRDV1 and TRDJ1, with a tentative D call TRDD3 (5 bases). The J gene is not listed in TCRdb, so it was assigned here from a DNA match to germline. CDR3 length: 25 amino acids. Germline lookup yields CDR1 TSWWSYY and CDR2 QGS. V gave up 0 bases and J gave up 2 bases, with 40 bases separating them. The CDR3 spells CALGELHGVIGERRELPRGTDKLIF. CDR3 nucleotides: TGTGCTCTTGGGGAACTCCATGGGGTGATCGGGGAGCGGCGGGAACTCCCCCGGGGTACCGATAAACTCATCTTT.

J is TRDJ1 and V is TRDV1; TRDD3 matches 7 bases. Because TCRdb records no J gene, it was assigned here through a match of the DNA to germline. Looked up from germline, CDR1 is TSWWSYY and CDR2 is QGS. V was pared by 2 bases and J by 0 bases, with 6 bases of the junction left unmatched. The CDR3 consists of 16 residues. The CDR3 coding sequence is TGTGCTCTTGGGGAAAACTGGGGCCGGTACACCGATAAACTCATCTTT. Amino acids: CALGENWGRYTDKLIF.

The table lists this clone with a few counts. The protein here is the DNA translation, as the TCRdb protein differs from it at residue 13. This chain connects TRDV1 to TRDJ2; 8 bases fit TRDD3. Germline-derived CDR1 and CDR2 are TSWWSYY and QGS. J gave up 4 bases and V 6 bases, and 19 bases lay outside the gene matches. This CDR3 is 19 amino acids long. The CDR3 is CALGLPSPVLGGSTAQLFF. Here the CDR3 DNA reads TGTGCTCTTGGTCTCCCTTCCCCCGTACTGGGGGGTTCGACAGCACAACTCTTCTTT.

This clone appeared a few times. It may be a read error: a sequence one base away is much more abundant. This same CDR3 is encoded by further DNA sequences in the sample. The V and J genes are TRDV2 and TRDJ3; TRDD3 agrees at 9 bases. CDR1 is GEAIGNYY and CDR2 is EKD in the germline V gene. Unmatched junction bases numbered 7, after V lost 0 bases and J lost 2 bases. The CDR3 consists of 19 residues. Here the CDR3 reads CACDTKLGDVTWDTRQMFF. DNA for the CDR3: TGTGCCTGTGACACCAAGCTGGGGGATGTCACCTGGGACACCCGACAGATGTTTTTC.

In its sample, this clone was seen a few times. The translation of this DNA and the TCRdb protein of a much larger clone differ at residue 4, probably owing to a read error; the protein shown here is translated from the DNA. V usage is TRDV2 and J usage is TRDJ1; 12 bases match TRDD3. V lost 5 bases to trimming and J lost 0 bases; unmatched junction nucleotides: 15. Germline values: CDR1 GEAIGNYY, CDR2 EKD. This CDR3 spans 19 amino acids. CDR3 nucleotides: TGTGCCTGTGGCACATTCTCTGGGGGATACGCAGAGTACACCGATAAACTCATCTTT. This gives the protein CACGTFSGGYAEYTDKLIF.

Within the sample, this clone is medium-sized. The chain joins TRDV1 to TRDJ3; 13 nucleotides align to TRDD3. Germline lookup yields CDR1 TSWWSYY and CDR2 QGS. J was trimmed by 0 bases and V by 1 base; bases with no gene match: 9. There are 22 residues in the CDR3. CDR3 bases: TGTGCTCTTGGGGAACCCCCTACTGGGGGATACGCGGGCTCCTGGGACACCCGACAGATGTTTTTC. It codes for CALGEPPTGGYAGSWDTRQMFF.

This clone has only a few counts. This clone may be a read error of a much larger clone one base away. Other DNA sequences of this sample code for an identical CDR3. The V call is TRDV2, the J call TRDJ1; 8 positions agree with TRDD3. Losses at the gene ends were 7 bases for V and 2 bases for J; bases not matched to a gene: 14. This CDR3 spans 16 amino acids. In germline, CDR1 is GEAIGNYY, CDR2 EKD. The CDR3 sequence is CACDRLGEKGTDKLIF. The CDR3 DNA reads as TGTGCCTGCGACCGGCTGGGGGAGAAGGGGACCGATAAACTCATCTTT.

This clone ranks as medium-sized. The J gene is TRDJ1, the V gene TRDV1; 7 nucleotides align to TRDD3. J gave up 0 bases and V 6 bases, and 25 bases lay outside the gene matches. The CDR3 is 21 residues long. Germline loops: CDR1 TSWWSYY, CDR2 QGS. CDR3 bases: TGTGCTCTTGGTGTCCCTGCCAACTGGGGATCCGCTCCCCTATACACCGATAAACTCATCTTT. Translated, it gives CALGVPANWGSAPLYTDKLIF.

By frequency in the sample, this clone is medium-sized. The chain combines TRDV1 with TRDJ1, with a possible D match to TRDD3 (5 bases). With 6 bases removed from V and 8 bases from J, the gap between germline ends came to 22 bases. The CDR3 covers 15 residues. Germline V gene data show CDR1 as TSWWSYY and CDR2 as QGS. For the CDR3, the DNA is TGTGCTCTTGGACGCCCCTTTACGGGGGTACTGAAACTCATCTTT. Residues: CALGRPFTGVLKLIF.

This clone showed up just a few times. A read error is possible here, since a much larger clone lies one base away. Other DNA sequences in this specimen translate into the identical CDR3. V gene TRDV1 combines with J gene TRDJ1; 9 bases fit TRDD3. The CDR3 has 17 residues. Germline V gene sequence: CDR1 TSWWSYY, CDR2 QGS. CDR3 loop: CALGPPRTGGRGDKLIF. The CDR3 DNA sequence: TGTGCACTTGGGCCACCACGTACTGGGGGACGAGGGGATAAACTCATCTTT.

This clone is medium-sized in the sample. Distinct nucleotide sequences in the sample also encode this CDR3. This chain links TRDV1 with TRDJ1; TRDD3 agrees at 8 bases. Germline values: CDR1 TSWWSYY, CDR2 QGS. After removal of 0 bases from V and 7 bases from J, the junction contained 10 bases not matched to a gene. CDR3 size: 16 residues. In DNA form, the CDR3 reads TGTGCTCTTGGGGAACTAGGGGACTGGGGGCGACCTAAACTCATCTTT. Its translation: CALGELGDWGRPKLIF.

Details on this clone: A clone one base away is much larger, so this may be a read error. The chain employs TRDV2 and TRDJ3, with 13 positions matching TRDD3. The CDR3 totals 22 residues. Germline V gene data show CDR1 as GEAIGNYY and CDR2 as EKD. The CDR3 bases are TGTGCCTGTGACGTCGAAACTACTGGGGGATACGTCCCCTCCTGGGACACCCGACAGACGTTTTTC. This codes for CACDVETTGGYVPSWDTRQTFF.

This clone was counted a few times. This DNA's translation and the protein TCRdb lists, from a much larger clone, do not match at residue 4, likely due to a read error; the protein shown is translated from the DNA. This sequence joins TRDV2 and TRDJ3; D may be TRDD3 (6 bases). This CDR3 is built from 16 residues. Trimming left V 5 bases short and J 0 bases short, with 10 bases between. Per germline, CDR1 GEAIGNYY and CDR2 EKD. The DNA for the CDR3 is TGTGCCTGTGGCAAACTGGGCTCCTGGGACACCCGACAGATGTTTTTC. It encodes CACGKLGSWDTRQMFF.

For this clone: Possible read error: a much larger clone is one base away. The chain employs TRDV2 and TRDJ3, with 9 bases that match TRDD3. CDR1 GEAIGNYY and CDR2 EKD come from the germline V gene. This CDR3 is 20 amino acids long. The CDR3 region is CACDTGWGINLSWDTRRMFF. In nucleotides, the CDR3 is TGTGCCTGTGACACCGGTTGGGGGATAAATCTTTCCTGGGACACCCGACGGATGTTTTTC.

A remark on this clone: The TCRdb record carries a much larger clone's protein, which differs from this DNA's translation at residue 3; a read error is the likely cause, and the protein listed here is the DNA translation. The chain has TRDV2 and TRDJ3, with TRDD3 matching 13 bases. Germline CDR1 and CDR2: GEAIGNYY and EKD. CDR3 size: 20 residues. CDR3 in amino acids: CARDTVLGDTRSWDTRQMFF. For the CDR3, the DNA is TGTGCCCGTGACACCGTACTGGGGGATACGCGCTCCTGGGACACCCGACAGATGTTTTTC.

In regard to this clone: Possible read error: a much larger clone is one base away. The same CDR3 is also encoded by other DNA sequences in this sample. J is TRDJ1 and V is TRDV1; 10 bases are shared with TRDD3. Germline V lookup: CDR1 TSWWSYY, CDR2 QGS. This CDR3 has 21 residues. CDR3: CALGEPGLAYWGIKYTDKLIF. The CDR3 DNA reads as TGTGCTCTTGGGGAACCTGGCCTAGCGTACTGGGGGATCAAATACACCGATAAGCTCATCTTT.

This clone was counted only a few times. TCRdb has a much larger clone's protein, which differs at residue 11 from the translation of this DNA, likely because of a read error; what is shown is the protein translated from the DNA. J is TRDJ1 and V is TRDV2, with a weak D call TRDD3 (6 bases). Germline values: CDR1 GEAIGNYY, CDR2 EKD. The CDR3 length is 14 residues. The CDR3 nucleotides read TGTGCCTGTGACGGACTGGGCCACACCGATGAACTCATCTTT. Amino acid sequence: CACDGLGHTDELIF.

This clone is judged large. The sample carries other DNA sequences with the same CDR3. The gene calls are TRDV2 and TRDJ3; no clear D. The length of the CDR3 is 17 residues. Trimming shortened V by 0 bases and J by 2 bases, and 10 bases separated the two germline ends. Germline CDR1 and CDR2: GEAIGNYY and EKD. The CDR3 DNA follows: TGTGCCTGTGACACCGTGGGAGCAGCCTGGGACACCCGACAGATGTTTTTC. Translation: CACDTVGAAWDTRQMFF.

In regard to this clone: The protein TCRdb gives is from a much larger clone and does not agree with this DNA's translation at residue 15, likely a read error; the protein shown here comes from the DNA. The chain employs TRDV1 and TRDJ1, with 12 bases fitting TRDD3. Per the germline V gene, CDR1 is TSWWSYY and CDR2 is QGS. CDR3 length: 18 amino acids. V gave up 9 bases and J gave up 10 bases; unmatched junction bases: 24. The CDR3 reads CALISITGGYPHGDRLIF. Written as DNA, the CDR3 is TGTGCTCTCATTTCCATTACTGGGGGATACCCCCACGGAGACAGACTCATCTTT.

By proportion, this clone is medium-sized. The sample contains more than one DNA sequence encoding this CDR3. The J gene is TRDJ3, the V gene TRDV2, with 10 positions matching TRDD3. This CDR3 region has 18 residues. The V gene end was trimmed by 1 base and the J gene end by 0 bases; junction bases not matched to a gene: 2. Looked up from germline, CDR1 is GEAIGNYY and CDR2 is EKD. CDR3 in amino acids: CACDTGGYSSWDTRQMFF. The CDR3, as DNA: TGTGCCTGTGACACTGGGGGATACTCCTCCTGGGACACCCGACAGATGTTTTTC.

This clone has just a few counts. This sample also contains other DNA sequences that code for the same CDR3. The chain is built from TRDV1 and TRDJ1; 10 bases are shared with TRDD3. V shed 2 bases and J 4 bases; nucleotides not matched to a gene: 22. From germline, CDR1 is TSWWSYY and CDR2 QGS. This CDR3 is 21 amino acids long. CDR3 nucleotides: TGTGCTCTTGGGGAATCGGAGTATACAGTCCCCGGGGGATACGCGGGCGATAAACTCATCTTT. Protein: CALGESEYTVPGGYAGDKLIF.